Below, one T cell receptor (beta chain) is given with its context. Its matching antigen is unknown. The record originates from a study of CD8 T cells in Susac syndrome. Overall study: Patients with Susac syndrome, at blood draw, were therapy-naive, on corticosteroids, or on intravenous immunoglobulin alone. Findings and caveats of the study: Susac syndrome CD4+ T cell repertoires showed no clonal expansion.

Losses at the gene ends were 6 bases for V and 4 bases for J; bases not matched to a gene: 1. Germline loops: CDR1 SNHLY, CDR2 FYNNEI. This CDR3 has 12 amino acids. cDNA came from about 0.51 to 1 ug RNA primed by random hexamers. TCRdb ran MiXCR on the immunoSEQ multiplex PCR reads and lists one entry per CDR3 protein. The sample has about 240,000 distinct CDR3 sequences, roughly 95% seen once. Sequencing of TCR beta was carried out in blood CD8+ and CD4+ T cells. TEMRA cells were FACS-enriched, unlike CD8+ and CD4+ T cells, which were negatively isolated. The source is a human donor with Susac syndrome. The sequenced material came from CD4+ T cells from PBMCs. The chain recombines TRBV2 with TRBJ1-1; 8 nucleotides agree with TRBD1. CDR3 in amino acids: CASRQGGTEAFF. CDR3 nucleotide sequence: TGTGCCAGCAGACAGGGGGGCACTGAAGCTTTCTTT.